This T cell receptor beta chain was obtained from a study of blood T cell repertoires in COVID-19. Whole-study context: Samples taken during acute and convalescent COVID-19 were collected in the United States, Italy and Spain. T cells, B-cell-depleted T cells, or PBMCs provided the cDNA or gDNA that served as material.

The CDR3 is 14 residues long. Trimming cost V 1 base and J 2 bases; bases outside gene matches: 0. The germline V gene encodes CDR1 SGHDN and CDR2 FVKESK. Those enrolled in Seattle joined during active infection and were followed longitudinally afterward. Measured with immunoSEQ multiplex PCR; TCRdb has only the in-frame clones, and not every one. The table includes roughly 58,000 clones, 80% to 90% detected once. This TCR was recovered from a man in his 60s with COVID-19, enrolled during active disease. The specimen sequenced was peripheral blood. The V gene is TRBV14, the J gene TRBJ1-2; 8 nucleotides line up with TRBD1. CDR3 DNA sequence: TGTGCCAGCAGCCAAGGGACAGGGAACTATGGCTACACCTTC. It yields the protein CASSQGTGNYGYTF.